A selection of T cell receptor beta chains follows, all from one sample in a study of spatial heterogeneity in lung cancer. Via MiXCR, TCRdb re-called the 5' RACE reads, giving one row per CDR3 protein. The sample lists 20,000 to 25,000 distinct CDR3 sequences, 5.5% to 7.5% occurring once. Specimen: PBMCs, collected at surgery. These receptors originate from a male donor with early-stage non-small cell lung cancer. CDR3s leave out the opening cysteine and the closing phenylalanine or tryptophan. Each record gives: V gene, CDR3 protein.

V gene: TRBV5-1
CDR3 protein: ASSLGVKRDPYEQY

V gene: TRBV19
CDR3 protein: ASSPSDFSEQF

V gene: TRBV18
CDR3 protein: ASPDGNYGYT

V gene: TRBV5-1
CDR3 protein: ASSLTNTDRGQYEQY

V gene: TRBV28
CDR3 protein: ASSLWSGGAYEQY

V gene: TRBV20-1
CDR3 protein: SAPRWTEAF

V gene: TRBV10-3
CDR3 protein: AIRRLEADTQY

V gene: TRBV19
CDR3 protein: ASTTGTGARGNIQY

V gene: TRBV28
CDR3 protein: ASKRDEQF

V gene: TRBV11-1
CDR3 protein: ASSFQDGEKLF

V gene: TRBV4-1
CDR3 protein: ASSSFGLGTDTQY

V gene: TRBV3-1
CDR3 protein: ASSRSGGRGNTIY

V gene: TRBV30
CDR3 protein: AWGTGGWDTQY

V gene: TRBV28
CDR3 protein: ACYPPGLVGYNEQF

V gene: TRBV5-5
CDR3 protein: ASSLVWAHEQY

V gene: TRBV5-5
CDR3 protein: ASTKTTDTNYGYT

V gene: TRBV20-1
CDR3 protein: SAHPGTRGQETQY

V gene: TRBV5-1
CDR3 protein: ASSLQVQVETQY

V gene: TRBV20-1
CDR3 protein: SARSGQHNSPLH

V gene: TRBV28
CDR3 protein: ASSYGQNYGYT

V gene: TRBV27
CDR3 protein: ASLPLAYPYGYT

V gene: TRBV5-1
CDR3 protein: ASSPRGRGENIQY

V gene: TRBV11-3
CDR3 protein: ASSLVGGRGPQF

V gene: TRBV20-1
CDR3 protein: SARDRIRKGPTYEQY

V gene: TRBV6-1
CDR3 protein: ASIQGANGNTIY

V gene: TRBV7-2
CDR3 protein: ASSLDRASYNEQF

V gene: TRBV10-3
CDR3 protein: AISESSGITEAF

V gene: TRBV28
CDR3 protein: ASSRGGSTDTQY

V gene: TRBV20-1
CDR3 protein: SARDLGRSNSPLH

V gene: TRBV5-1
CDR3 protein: ASAPGASGFTDTQY

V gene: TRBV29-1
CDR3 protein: SVAQRVYNEQF

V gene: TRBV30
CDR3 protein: AWEGGGSTGELF

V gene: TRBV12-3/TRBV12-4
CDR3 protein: ASSSSGTGNRETQY

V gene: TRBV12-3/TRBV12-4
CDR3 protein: ASSLGGGRTGNEQF

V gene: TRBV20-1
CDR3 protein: SASFSDTQY

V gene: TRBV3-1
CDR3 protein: ASSQGGYGRRLVYNEQF

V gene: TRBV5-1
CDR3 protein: ASSFKSSGPNTGELF

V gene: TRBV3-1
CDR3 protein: ASSQTATNEKLF

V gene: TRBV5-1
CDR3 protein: ASSQGQGGYSPLH

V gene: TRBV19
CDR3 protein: ASSPRQGEDYGYT

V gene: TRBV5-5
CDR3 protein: ASSLAGGNNEQF

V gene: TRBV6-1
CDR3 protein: AGSLTGGTDTQY

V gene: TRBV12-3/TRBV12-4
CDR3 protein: ASRPTGRDGYT

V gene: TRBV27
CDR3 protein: ASSLAGGTGELF

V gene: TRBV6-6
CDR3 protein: ASSSTGGTEQF

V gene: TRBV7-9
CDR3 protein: ASKGSNQPQH

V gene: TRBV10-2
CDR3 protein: ASSLTTGSGANVLT

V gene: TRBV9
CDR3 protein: ASSAGRGQQF

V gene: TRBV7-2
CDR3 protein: ASGLMGGTDTQY

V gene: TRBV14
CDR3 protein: ASSLGTGGAKTQY

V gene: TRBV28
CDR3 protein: ASRTGTVNTQY

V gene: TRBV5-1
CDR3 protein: ASSSDSTQETQY

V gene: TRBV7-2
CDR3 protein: ASSATGGSNQPQH

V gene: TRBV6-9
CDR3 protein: ASILEAF

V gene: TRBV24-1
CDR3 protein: ATDADRPNTGELF